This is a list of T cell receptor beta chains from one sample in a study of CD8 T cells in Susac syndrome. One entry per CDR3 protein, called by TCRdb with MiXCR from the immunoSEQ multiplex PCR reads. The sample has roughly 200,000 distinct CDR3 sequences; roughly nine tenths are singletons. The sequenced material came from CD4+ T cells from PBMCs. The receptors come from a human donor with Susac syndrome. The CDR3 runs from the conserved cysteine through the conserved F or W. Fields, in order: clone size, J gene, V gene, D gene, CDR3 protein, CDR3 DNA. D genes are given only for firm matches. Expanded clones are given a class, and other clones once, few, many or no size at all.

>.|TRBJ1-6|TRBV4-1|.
CASSQDFSPLHF
TGCGCCAGCAGCCAAGATTTTTCACCCCTCCACTTT
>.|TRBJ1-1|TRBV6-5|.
CASRASYLNTEAFF
TGTGCCAGCAGAGCTAGTTACCTGAACACTGAAGCTTTCTTT
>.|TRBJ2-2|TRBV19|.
CASSLLGSGELFF
TGTGCCAGTAGTCTGCTTGGCTCCGGGGAGCTGTTTTTT
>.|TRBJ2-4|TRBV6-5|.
CASQDRADIQYF
TGTGCCAGCCAAGATCGAGCGGACATTCAGTACTTC
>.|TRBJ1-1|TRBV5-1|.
CASSLVILGTMNTEAFF
TGCGCCAGCAGCTTGGTGATATTGGGGACTATGAACACTGAAGCTTTCTTT
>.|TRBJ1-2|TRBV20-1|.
CSAISQEGVNYGYTF
TGCAGTGCTATAAGCCAGGAGGGAGTAAACTATGGCTACACCTTC
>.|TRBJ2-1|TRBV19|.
CASSRQRGDYNEQFF
TGTGCCAGTAGTCGTCAGAGGGGTGATTACAATGAGCAGTTCTTC
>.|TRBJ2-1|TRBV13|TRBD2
CASSLTSMSSGSTYNEQFF
TGTGCCAGCAGCTTAACTTCGATGTCTAGCGGGAGTACCTACAATGAGCAGTTCTTC
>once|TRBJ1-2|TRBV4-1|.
CASSHGRAGAPIYGYTF
TGCGCCAGCAGCCACGGCAGGGCGGGGGCCCCGATCTATGGCTACACCTTC
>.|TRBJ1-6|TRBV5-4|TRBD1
CASSPQGARVSPLHF
TGTGCCAGCAGCCCACAGGGGGCTCGGGTTTCACCCCTCCACTTT
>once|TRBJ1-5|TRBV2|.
CASMAESNQPQHF
TGTGCCAGCATGGCAGAAAGCAATCAGCCCCAGCATTTT
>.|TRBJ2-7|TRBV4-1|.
CASSQDLTRGYSYEQYF
TGCGCCAGCAGCCAAGATCTAACCAGGGGCTACTCCTACGAGCAGTACTTC
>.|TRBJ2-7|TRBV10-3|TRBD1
CAIGQGSYEQYF
TGTGCCATAGGACAGGGGTCCTACGAGCAGTACTTC
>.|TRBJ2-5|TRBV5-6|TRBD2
CASSLWPGGTGETQYF
TGTGCCAGCAGCTTGTGGCCCGGGGGGACGGGAGAGACCCAGTACTTC
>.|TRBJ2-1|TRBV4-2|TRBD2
CASSQDLKRGGLYEQFF
TGTGCCAGCAGCCAAGACCTTAAGCGGGGGGGCCTGTATGAGCAGTTCTTC
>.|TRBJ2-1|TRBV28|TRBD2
CASSGLAGAGGQFF
TGTGCCAGCAGTGGACTAGCGGGAGCTGGGGGGCAGTTCTTC
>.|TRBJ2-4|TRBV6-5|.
CASSYTGNAKNIQYF
TGTGCCAGCAGTTACACGGGGAACGCCAAAAACATTCAGTACTTC
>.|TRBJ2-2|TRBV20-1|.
CSASKNTGELFF
TGCAGTGCTAGCAAGAACACCGGGGAGCTGTTTTTT
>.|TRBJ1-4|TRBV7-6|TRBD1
CASSLGTQGAGEKLFF
TGTGCCAGCAGCTTAGGGACGCAGGGGGCGGGTGAAAAACTGTTTTTT
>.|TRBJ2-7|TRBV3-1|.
CASMSEGDEQYF
TGTGCCAGTATGTCAGAGGGGGACGAGCAGTACTTC
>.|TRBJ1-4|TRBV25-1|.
CASSEYLGEKLFF
TGTGCCAGCAGTGAATATCTAGGGGAAAAACTGTTTTTT
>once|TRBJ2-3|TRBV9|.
CASSGRGAATDTQYF
TGTGCCAGCAGCGGACGCGGAGCGGCCACAGATACGCAGTATTTT
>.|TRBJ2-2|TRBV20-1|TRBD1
CSAPGQGASRTGELFF
TGCAGTGCCCCGGGACAGGGGGCATCAAGGACCGGGGAGCTGTTTTTT
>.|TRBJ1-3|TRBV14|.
CASSHSGAVSGNTIYF
TGTGCCAGCAGCCATTCGGGGGCAGTCTCTGGAAACACCATATATTTT
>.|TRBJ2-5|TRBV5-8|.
CASSLGRRVGETQYF
TGTGCCAGCAGCTTGGGGCGCAGGGTCGGTGAGACCCAGTACTTC
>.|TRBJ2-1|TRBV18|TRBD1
CASSLKERQGGGAEQFF
TGTGCCAGCTCACTCAAAGAGAGACAGGGCGGAGGTGCTGAGCAGTTCTTC
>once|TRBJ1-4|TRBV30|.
CAWSPLGRQSLATNEKLFF
TGTGCCTGGAGTCCCCTGGGTCGACAGTCACTGGCAACTAATGAAAAACTGTTTTTT
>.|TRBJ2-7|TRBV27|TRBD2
CATRGASGSKSAYEQYF
TGTGCGACTAGGGGGGCTAGCGGGAGTAAGAGCGCCTACGAGCAGTACTTC
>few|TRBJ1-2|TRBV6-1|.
CASSLGGSGGYTF
TGTGCCAGCAGCCTAGGGGGTTCGGGGGGCTACACCTTC
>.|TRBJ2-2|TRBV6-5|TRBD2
CASSSARGGNTGELFF
TGTGCCAGCAGTTCAGCCCGCGGGGGAAACACCGGGGAGCTGTTTTTT
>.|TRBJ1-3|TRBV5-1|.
CASSLAGYGNTIYF
TGCGCCAGCAGCTTGGCGGGATATGGAAACACCATATATTTT
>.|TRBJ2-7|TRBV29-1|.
CSVEDSGRGSEQYF
TGCAGCGTTGAAGATAGTGGCAGGGGTAGCGAGCAGTACTTC
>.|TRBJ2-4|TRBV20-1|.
CSAGNTHRKNIQYF
TGCAGTGCCGGAAACACCCACAGGAAAAACATTCAGTACTTC
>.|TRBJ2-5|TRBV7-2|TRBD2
CASQYTSGSQETQYF
TGTGCCAGCCAATATACTAGCGGGAGTCAAGAGACCCAGTACTTC
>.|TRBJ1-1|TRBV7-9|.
CASSFGGETEAFF
TGTGCCAGCAGCTTTGGGGGCGAGACTGAAGCTTTCTTT
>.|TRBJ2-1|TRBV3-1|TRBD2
CASGGRNEQFF
TGTGCCTCGGGGGGGCGCAATGAGCAGTTCTTC
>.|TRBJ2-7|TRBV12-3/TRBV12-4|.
CASTISRSGAYEQYF
TGTGCCAGCACAATCAGTCGGAGCGGCGCTTACGAGCAGTACTTC
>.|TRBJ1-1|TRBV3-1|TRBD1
CASTPMTGGGAEAFF
TGTGCCAGCACTCCTATGACAGGGGGCGGGGCTGAAGCTTTCTTT
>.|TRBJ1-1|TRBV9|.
CASSVDQGPSEAFF
TGTGCCAGCAGCGTAGATCAGGGACCCTCTGAAGCTTTCTTT
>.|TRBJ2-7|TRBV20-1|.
CSGMAPGFSYEQYF
TGCAGCGGAATGGCCCCGGGGTTCTCCTACGAGCAGTACTTC
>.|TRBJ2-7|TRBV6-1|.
CASKSALEVSYEQYF
TGTGCCAGCAAATCGGCGTTAGAGGTTTCCTACGAGCAGTACTTC
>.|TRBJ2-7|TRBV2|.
CASSELNEQYF
TGTGCCAGCAGTGAGCTGAACGAGCAGTACTTC
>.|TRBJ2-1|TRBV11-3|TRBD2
CASSFPSSGRAWEQFF
TGTGCCAGCAGCTTCCCCTCTAGCGGGAGGGCCTGGGAGCAGTTCTTC
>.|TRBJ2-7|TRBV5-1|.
CASSTGTNAYEQYF
TGCGCCAGCAGCACCGGGACCAACGCCTACGAGCAGTACTTC
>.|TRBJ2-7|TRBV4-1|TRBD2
CASSQYNLAGGPYEQYF
TGCGCCAGCAGCCAATATAACCTAGCGGGGGGACCATACGAGCAGTACTTC
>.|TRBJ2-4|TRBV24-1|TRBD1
CATSDQPGQGDGMHIQYF
TGTGCCACCAGTGATCAACCCGGACAGGGTGACGGGATGCACATTCAGTACTTC
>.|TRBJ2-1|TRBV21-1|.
CASSKSRGPSYNEQFF
TGTGCCAGCAGCAAGAGTCGGGGGCCTTCCTACAATGAGCAGTTCTTC
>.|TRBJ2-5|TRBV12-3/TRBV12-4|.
CASSLVIQGETQYF
TGTGCCAGCAGTTTAGTAATACAGGGAGAGACCCAGTACTTC
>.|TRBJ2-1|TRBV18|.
CASSRAGYDEQFF
TGTGCCAGCTCACGGGCAGGTTATGATGAGCAGTTCTTC
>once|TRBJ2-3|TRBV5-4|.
CASSPGWGSTDTQYF
TGTGCCAGCAGCCCGGGATGGGGTAGCACAGATACGCAGTATTTT
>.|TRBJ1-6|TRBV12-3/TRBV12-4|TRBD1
CASSRTGDNSPLHF
TGTGCCAGCAGCCGGACAGGGGATAATTCACCCCTCCACTTT
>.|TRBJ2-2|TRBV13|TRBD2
CASSLGLAGRTGELFF
TGTGCCAGCAGCTTAGGGCTAGCGGGACGCACCGGGGAGCTGTTTTTT
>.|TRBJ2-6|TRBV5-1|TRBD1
CASSSQNKGPGTGKSGANVLTF
TGCGCCAGCAGCTCGCAAAATAAGGGACCCGGGACAGGGAAATCCGGGGCCAACGTCCTGACTTTC
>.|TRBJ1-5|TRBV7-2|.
CASSSVSGGGNQPQHF
TGTGCCAGCAGCTCCGTGAGTGGAGGCGGCAATCAGCCCCAGCATTTT
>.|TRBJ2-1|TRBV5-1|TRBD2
CASSFWGTSPNEQFF
TGCGCCAGCAGCTTTTGGGGGACTAGTCCTAATGAGCAGTTCTTC
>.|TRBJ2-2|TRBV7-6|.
CASSLQLTGELFF
TGTGCCAGCAGCTTGCAGCTCACCGGGGAGCTGTTTTTT
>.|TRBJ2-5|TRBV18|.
CASSPPATGFGGTQYF
TGTGCCAGCTCACCACCAGCGACAGGCTTTGGCGGGACCCAGTACTTC
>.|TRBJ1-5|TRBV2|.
CASSESRVNQPQHF
TGTGCCAGCAGTGAGAGTAGGGTGAATCAGCCCCAGCATTTT
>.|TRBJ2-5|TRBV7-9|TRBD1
CASSQQGLQETQYF
TGTGCCAGCAGCCAACAGGGGCTCCAAGAGACCCAGTACTTC
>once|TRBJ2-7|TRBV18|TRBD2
CASSPKTSYVVDEQYF
TGTGCCAGCTCACCAAAGACTAGCTATGTGGTTGACGAGCAGTACTTC